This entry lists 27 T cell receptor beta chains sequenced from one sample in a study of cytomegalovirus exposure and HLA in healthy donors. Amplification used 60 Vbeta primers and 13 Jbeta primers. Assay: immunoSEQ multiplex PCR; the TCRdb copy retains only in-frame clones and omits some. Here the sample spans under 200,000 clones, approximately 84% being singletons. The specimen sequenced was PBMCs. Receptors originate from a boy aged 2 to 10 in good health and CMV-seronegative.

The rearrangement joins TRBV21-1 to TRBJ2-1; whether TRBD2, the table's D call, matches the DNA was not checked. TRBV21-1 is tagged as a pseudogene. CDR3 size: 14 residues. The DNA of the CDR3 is TGTGCCAGCACCCTGGATCGGGAGGGCAATGAGCAGTTCTTC. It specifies CASTLDREGNEQFF.

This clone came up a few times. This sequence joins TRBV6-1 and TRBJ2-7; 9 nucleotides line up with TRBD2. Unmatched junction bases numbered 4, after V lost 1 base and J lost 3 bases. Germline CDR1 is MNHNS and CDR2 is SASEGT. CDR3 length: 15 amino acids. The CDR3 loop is CASSEGLAGIYEQYF. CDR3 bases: TGTGCCAGCAGTGAAGGGCTAGCGGGAATCTACGAGCAGTACTTC.

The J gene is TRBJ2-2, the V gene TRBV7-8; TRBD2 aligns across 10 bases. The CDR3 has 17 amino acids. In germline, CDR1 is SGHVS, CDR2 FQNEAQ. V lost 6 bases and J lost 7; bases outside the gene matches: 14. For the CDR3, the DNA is TGTGCCAGCAGTCTGAGATGGCTAGCGGGAGCCGTCGGGGAGCTGTTTTTT. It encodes CASSLRWLAGAVGELFF.

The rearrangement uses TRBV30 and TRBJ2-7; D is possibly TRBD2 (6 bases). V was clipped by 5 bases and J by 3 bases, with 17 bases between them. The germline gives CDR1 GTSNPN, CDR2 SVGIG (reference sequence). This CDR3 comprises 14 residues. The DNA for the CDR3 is TGTGCCTGGTGCCCCCGGACTACCAACTACGAGCAGTACTTC. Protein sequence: CAWCPRTTNYEQYF.

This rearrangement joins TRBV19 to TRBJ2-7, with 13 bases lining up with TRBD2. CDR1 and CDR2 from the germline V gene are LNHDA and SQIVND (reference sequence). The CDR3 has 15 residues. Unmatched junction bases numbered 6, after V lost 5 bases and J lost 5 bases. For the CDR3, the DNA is TGTGCCAGTAGTCCTCGGACTAGCGGGAGTCACGAGCAGTACTTC. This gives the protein CASSPRTSGSHEQYF.

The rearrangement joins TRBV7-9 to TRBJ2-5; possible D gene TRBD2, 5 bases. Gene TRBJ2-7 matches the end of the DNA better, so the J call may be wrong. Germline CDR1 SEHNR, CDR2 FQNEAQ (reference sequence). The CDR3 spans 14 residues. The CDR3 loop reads CASSPGSGSYEQYF. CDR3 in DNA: TGTGCCAGCAGCCCGGGATCCGGGTCCTACGAGCAGTACTTC.

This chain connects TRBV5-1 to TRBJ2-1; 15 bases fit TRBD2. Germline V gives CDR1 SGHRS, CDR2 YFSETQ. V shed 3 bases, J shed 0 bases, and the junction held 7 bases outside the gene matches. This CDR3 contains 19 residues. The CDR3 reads CASSSTGLAGGDSYNEQFF. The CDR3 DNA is TGCGCCAGCAGCTCAACAGGACTAGCGGGAGGGGACTCCTACAATGAGCAGTTCTTC.

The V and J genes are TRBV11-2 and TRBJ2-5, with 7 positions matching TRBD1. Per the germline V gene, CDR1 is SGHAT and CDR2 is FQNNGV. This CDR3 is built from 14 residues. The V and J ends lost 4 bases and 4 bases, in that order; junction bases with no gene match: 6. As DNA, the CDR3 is TGTGCCAGCAGCTCATGGGACAGTCCAGAGACCCAGTACTTC. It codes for CASSSWDSPETQYF.

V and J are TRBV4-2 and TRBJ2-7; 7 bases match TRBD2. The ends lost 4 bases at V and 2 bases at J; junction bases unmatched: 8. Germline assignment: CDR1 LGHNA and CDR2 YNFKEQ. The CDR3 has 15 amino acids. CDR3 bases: TGTGCCAGCAGCCCCGGGACTACCGCTACCTACGAGCAGTACTTC. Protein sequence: CASSPGTTATYEQYF.

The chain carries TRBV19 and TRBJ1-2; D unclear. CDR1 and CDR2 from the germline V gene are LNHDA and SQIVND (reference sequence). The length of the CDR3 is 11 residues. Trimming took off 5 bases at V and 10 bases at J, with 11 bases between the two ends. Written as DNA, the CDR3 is TGTGCCAGTAGTCAGTTGTCTGCCTACACCTTC. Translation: CASSQLSAYTF.

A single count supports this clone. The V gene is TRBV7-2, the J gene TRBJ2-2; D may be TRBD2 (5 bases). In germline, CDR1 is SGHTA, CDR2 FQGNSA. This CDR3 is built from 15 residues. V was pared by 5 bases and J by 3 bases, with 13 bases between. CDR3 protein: CASSIKAAHTGELFF. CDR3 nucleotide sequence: TGTGCCAGCAGCATTAAAGCGGCCCACACCGGGGAGCTGTTTTTT.

The CDR3 sequence is CASSYSLGGETQYF. In DNA, the CDR3 is TGTGCCAGCAGTTACTCGTTAGGGGGAGAGACCCAGTACTTC. The chain joins TRBV6-5 to TRBJ2-5; tentative D call: TRBD1 (6 bases). CDR3 length equals 14 residues. Between the trimmed V and J ends, which lost 0 bases and 4 bases, there was a span of 9 bases. Per the germline V gene, CDR1 is MNHEY and CDR2 is SVGAGI.

CDR3 region: CASSPTLGTGKSGAFF. CDR3 sequence (DNA): TGTGCCAGCTCACCGACCTTAGGGACAGGGAAATCAGGAGCTTTCTTT. The chain uses TRBV18 and TRBJ1-1; 9 positions agree with TRBD1. Germline loops: CDR1 KGHSH, CDR2 LQKENI. CDR3 size: 16 residues. J gave up 10 bases and V 3 bases, and 15 bases lay outside the gene matches.

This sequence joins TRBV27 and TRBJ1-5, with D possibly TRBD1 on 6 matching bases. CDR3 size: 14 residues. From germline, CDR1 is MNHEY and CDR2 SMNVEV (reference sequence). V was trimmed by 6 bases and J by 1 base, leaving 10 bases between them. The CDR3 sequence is CASSFGQSNQPQHF. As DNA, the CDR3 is TGTGCCAGCAGCTTCGGACAGAGCAATCAGCCCCAGCATTTT.

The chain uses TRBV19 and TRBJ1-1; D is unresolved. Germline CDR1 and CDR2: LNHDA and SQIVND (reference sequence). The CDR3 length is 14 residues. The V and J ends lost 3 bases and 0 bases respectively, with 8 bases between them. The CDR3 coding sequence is TGTGCCAGTAGTATTCCCGGTTTGAACACTGAAGCTTTCTTT. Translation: CASSIPGLNTEAFF.

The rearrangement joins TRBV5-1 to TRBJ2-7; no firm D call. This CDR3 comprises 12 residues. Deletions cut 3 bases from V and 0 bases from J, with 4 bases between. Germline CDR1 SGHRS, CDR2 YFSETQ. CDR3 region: CASSSLSYEQYF. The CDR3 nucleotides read TGCGCCAGCAGCTCACTCTCCTACGAGCAGTACTTC.

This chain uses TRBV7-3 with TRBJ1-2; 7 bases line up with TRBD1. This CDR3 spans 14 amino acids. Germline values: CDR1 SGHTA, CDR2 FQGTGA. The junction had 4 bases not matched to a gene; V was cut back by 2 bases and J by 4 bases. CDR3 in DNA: TGTGCCAGCAGCTTAGAGGGGGCAGGCTATGGCTACACCTTC. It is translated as CASSLEGAGYGYTF.

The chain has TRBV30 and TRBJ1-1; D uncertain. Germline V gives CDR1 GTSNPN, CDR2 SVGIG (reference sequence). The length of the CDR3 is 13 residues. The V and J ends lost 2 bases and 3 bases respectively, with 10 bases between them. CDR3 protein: CAWSRGRDTEAFF. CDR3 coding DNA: TGTGCCTGGAGTCGGGGTCGCGACACTGAAGCTTTCTTT.

The CDR3 spells CASSTANRGDTQYF. The CDR3, as DNA: TGTGCCAGTAGTACTGCCAACAGGGGAGATACGCAGTATTTT. This chain uses TRBV19 with TRBJ2-3, with 7 bases matching TRBD1. This CDR3 comprises 14 residues. The germline gives CDR1 LNHDA, CDR2 SQIVND (reference sequence). The trim removed 4 bases at V and 5 bases at J, leaving 6 bases unmatched.

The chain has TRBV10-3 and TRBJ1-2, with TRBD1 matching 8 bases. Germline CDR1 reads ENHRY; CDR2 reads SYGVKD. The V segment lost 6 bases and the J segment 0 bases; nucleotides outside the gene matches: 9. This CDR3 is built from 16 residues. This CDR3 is CAIRFGQGGTNYGYTF. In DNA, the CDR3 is TGTGCCATCAGGTTTGGACAGGGAGGCACTAACTATGGCTACACCTTC.

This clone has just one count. CDR3 nucleotides: TGTGCCAGGACGGACAGGGACAATGAGCAGTTCTTC. It codes for CARTDRDNEQFF. The chain has TRBV14 and TRBJ2-1; 8 bases align to TRBD1. The CDR3 loop spans 12 amino acids. The junction had 3 bases not matched to a gene; V was cut back by 9 bases and J by 5 bases. The germline gives CDR1 SGHDN, CDR2 FVKESK.

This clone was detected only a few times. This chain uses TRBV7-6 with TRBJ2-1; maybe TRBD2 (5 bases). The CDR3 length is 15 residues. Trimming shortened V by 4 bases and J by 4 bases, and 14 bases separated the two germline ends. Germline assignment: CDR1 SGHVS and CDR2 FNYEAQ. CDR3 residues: CASSSESAGYNEQFF. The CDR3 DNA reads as TGTGCCAGCAGCTCGGAGAGTGCGGGTTACAATGAGCAGTTCTTC.

CDR3 loop: CASRQGSGRGTDTQYF. The CDR3 coding sequence is TGTGCCAGCAGACAGGGGAGTGGGCGGGGCACAGATACGCAGTATTTT. The chain combines TRBV2 with TRBJ2-3; 7 bases agree with TRBD1. The CDR3 covers 16 residues. Germline trimming cut 6 bases from V and 1 base from J; bases unmatched to any gene: 10. CDR1 is SNHLY, CDR2 FYNNEI, per germline.

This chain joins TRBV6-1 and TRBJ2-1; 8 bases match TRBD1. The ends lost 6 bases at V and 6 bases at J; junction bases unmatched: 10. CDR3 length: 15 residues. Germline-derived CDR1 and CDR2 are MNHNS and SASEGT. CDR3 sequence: CASSIGRQGLNEQFF. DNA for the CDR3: TGTGCCAGCAGCATAGGGAGACAGGGGCTCAATGAGCAGTTCTTC.

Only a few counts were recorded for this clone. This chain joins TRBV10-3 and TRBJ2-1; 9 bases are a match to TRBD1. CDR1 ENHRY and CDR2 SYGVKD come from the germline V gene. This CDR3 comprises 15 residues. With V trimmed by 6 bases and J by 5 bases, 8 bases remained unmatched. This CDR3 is CAIRMGQGFDNEQFF. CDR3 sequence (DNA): TGTGCCATCAGGATGGGACAGGGTTTCGACAATGAGCAGTTCTTC.

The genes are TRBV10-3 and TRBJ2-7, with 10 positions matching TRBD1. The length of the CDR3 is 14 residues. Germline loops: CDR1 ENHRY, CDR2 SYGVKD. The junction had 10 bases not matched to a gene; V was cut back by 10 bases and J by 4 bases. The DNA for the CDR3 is TGTGCCAGCCAACGGGACAGGGGAATTTACGAGCAGTACTTC. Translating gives CASQRDRGIYEQYF.

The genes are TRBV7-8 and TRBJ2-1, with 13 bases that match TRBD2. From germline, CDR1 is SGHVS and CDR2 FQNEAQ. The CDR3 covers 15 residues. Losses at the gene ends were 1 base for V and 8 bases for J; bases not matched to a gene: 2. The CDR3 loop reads CASSLGTSGRHEQFF. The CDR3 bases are TGTGCCAGCAGCTTAGGGACTAGCGGGAGACATGAGCAGTTCTTC.